This T cell receptor beta chain was sequenced in a study of blood T cell repertoires in COVID-19. About the study: Donors in the United States, Italy and Spain gave samples during acute or convalescent COVID-19.

Individuals aged about 18 to 89 years were recruited from roughly 23 US areas. Allocation to cohorts depended on clinical history reported by the participants. CDR3 length: 13 amino acids. V was pared by 9 bases and J by 8 bases, with 9 bases of the junction left unmatched. Germline V CDR1 and CDR2: LNHDA, SQIVND (reference sequence). Original processing methods: By means of reference gene primer amplification, nucleated cell counts were estimated. Profiled with immunoSEQ multiplex PCR; TCRdb holds only in-frame clones, not every one. The D gene and trimming were derived from the DNA, and the V and J assignments and clone size from that table. The sample holds about 480,000 clones, about 85% seen once.

This receptor was obtained from a woman aged 18 to 35 with acute COVID-19. The sequencing input was PBMCs or T cells enriched from blood (not recorded which). The chain has TRBV19 and TRBJ1-1, with 10 bases that match TRBD1. Here the CDR3 DNA reads TGTGCCAGCAGTCGGGACAGGGGAATGGAAGCTTTCTTT. Its translation: CASSRDRGMEAFF.